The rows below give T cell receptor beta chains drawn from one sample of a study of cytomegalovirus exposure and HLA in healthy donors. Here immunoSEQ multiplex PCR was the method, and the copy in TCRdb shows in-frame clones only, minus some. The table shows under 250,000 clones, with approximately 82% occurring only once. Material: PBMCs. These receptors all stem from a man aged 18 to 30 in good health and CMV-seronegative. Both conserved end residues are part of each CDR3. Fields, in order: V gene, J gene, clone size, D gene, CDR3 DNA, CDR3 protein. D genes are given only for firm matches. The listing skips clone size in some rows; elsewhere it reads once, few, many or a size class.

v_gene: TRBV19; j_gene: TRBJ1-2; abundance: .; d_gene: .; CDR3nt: TGTGCCAGTAGTATGCGAAGCTATGGCTACACCTTC; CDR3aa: CASSMRSYGYTF
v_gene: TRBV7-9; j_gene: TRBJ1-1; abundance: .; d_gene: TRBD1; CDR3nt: TGTGCCAGCAGCCTCGGACAGGGGGCGGCTGAAGCTTTCTTT; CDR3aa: CASSLGQGAAEAFF
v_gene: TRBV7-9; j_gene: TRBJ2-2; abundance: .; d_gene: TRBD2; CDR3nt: TGTGCCAGCAGCCTAGCGGGAGGGCCTCGATACGGGGTCGGGGAGCTGTTTTTT; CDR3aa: CASSLAGGPRYGVGELFF
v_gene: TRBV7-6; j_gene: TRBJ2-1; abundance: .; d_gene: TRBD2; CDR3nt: TGTGCCAGCAGCGGGAGCGGGAGGGTCAATGAGCAGTTCTTC; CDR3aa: CASSGSGRVNEQFF
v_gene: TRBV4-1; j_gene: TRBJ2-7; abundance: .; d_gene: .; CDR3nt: TGCGCCAGCAGCCAAGGGGACATCTCCTACGAGCAGTACTTC; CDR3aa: CASSQGDISYEQYF
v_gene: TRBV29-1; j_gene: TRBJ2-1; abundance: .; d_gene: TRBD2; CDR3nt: TGCAGCGTTGACCGGGGACAGGGGACTAGCGGGAGAATCTATGAGCAGTTCTTC; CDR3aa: CSVDRGQGTSGRIYEQFF
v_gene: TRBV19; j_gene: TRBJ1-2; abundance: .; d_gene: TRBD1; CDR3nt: TGTGCCAGTAGTATTAAGGGGGACAGCCACAGGTATGGCTACACCTTC; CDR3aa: CASSIKGDSHRYGYTF
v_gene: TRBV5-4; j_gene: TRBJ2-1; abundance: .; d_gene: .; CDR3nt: TGTGCCAGCAGCTTGGAACGGTACAATGAGCAGTTCTTC; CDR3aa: CASSLERYNEQFF
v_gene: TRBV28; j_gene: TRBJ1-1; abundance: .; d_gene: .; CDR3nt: TGTGCCAGCAGTTTTGGGGGCGCGGACACTGAAGCTTTCTTT; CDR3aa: CASSFGGADTEAFF
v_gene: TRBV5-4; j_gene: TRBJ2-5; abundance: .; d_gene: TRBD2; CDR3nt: TGTGCCAGCAGCTTGGGACTAGCGGGAGGACAAGAGACCCAGTACTTC; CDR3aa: CASSLGLAGGQETQYF
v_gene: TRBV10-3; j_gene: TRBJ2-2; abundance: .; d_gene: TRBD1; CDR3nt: TGTGCCATCAGTTGGGGACAGGGCCGAAGGAACACCGGGGAGCTGTTTTTT; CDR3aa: CAISWGQGRRNTGELFF
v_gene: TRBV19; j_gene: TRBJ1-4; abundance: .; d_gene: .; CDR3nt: TGTGCCAGTAGTTACTACAGGGAAGGAGAACTGTTTTTT; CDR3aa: CASSYYREGELFF
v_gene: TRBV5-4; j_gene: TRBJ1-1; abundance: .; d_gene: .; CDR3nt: TGTGCCAGCAGCGATGCCACCTCGGGGACTGAAGCTTTCTTT; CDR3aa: CASSDATSGTEAFF
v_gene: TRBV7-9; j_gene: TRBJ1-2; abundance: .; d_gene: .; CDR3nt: TGTGCCAGCAGCTCAGAGTCTTGGGGGGGACCCGCCTATGGCTACACCTTC; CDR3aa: CASSSESWGGPAYGYTF
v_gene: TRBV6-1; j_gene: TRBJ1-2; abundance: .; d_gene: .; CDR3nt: TGTGCCAGCAGTGACCCCTTACAGGGACCCTATGGCTACACCTTC; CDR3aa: CASSDPLQGPYGYTF
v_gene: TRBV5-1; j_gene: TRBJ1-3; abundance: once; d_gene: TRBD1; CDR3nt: TGCGCCAGCAGCCGGGGGACAGAAGGAAACACCATATATTTT; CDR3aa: CASSRGTEGNTIYF
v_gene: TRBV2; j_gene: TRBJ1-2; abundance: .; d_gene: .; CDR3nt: TGTGCCAGCAGTCATCCGGGGACTAACTATGGCTACACCTTC; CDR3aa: CASSHPGTNYGYTF
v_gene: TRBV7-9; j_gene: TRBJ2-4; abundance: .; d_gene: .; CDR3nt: TGTGCCAGCAGCGCTCTAGATCTTCTAGCCAAAAACATTCAGTACTTC; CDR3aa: CASSALDLLAKNIQYF
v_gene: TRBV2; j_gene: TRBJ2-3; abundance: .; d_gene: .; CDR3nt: TGTGCCATTCGGGAGAGCGGGGATACGCAGTATTTT; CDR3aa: CAIRESGDTQYF
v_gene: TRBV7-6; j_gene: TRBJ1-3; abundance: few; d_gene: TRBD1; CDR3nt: TGTGCCAGCAGTCCACGACAGGGCTCCAGTACAAACACCATATATTTT; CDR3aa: CASSPRQGSSTNTIYF
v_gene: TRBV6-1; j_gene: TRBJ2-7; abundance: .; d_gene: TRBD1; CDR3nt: TGTGCCAGCAGTGGGGGGACAGGGGCCGCCCACGAGCAGTACTTC; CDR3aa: CASSGGTGAAHEQYF
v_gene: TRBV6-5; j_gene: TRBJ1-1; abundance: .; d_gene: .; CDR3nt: TGTGCCAGCAGTTACCTCTACACTGAAGCTTTCTTT; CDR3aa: CASSYLYTEAFF